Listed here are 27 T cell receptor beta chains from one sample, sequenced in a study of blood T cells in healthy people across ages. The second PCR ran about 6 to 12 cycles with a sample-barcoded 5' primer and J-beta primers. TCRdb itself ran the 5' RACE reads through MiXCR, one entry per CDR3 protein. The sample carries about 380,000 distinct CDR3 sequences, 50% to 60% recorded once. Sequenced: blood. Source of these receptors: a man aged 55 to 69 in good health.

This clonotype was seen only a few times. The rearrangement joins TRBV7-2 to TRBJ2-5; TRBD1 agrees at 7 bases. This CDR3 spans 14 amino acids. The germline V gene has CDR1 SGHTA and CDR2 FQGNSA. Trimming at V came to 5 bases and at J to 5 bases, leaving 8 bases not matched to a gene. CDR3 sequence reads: CASSLPDRWETQYF. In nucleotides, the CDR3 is TGTGCCAGCAGCCTCCCGGACAGGTGGGAGACCCAGTACTTC.

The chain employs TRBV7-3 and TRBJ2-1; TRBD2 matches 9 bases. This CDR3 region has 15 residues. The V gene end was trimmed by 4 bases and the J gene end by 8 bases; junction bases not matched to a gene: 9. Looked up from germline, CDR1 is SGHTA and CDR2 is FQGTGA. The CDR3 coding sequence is TGTGCCAGCAGCTATCTAGCGGGACCATCCTATGAGCAGTTCTTC. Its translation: CASSYLAGPSYEQFF.

CDR3 protein: CASSLGGPGVAGGPYNEQFF. The CDR3 region has the DNA TGTGCCAGCAGCCTAGGGGGGCCGGGTGTAGCGGGGGGGCCCTACAATGAGCAGTTCTTC. This chain uses TRBV11-3 with TRBJ2-1; 11 bases are shared with TRBD2. Germline lookup yields CDR1 SGHNT and CDR2 YENEEA. The CDR3 sequence is 20 residues long. Trimming took 5 bases from V and 2 from J; bases not matched to a gene: 17.

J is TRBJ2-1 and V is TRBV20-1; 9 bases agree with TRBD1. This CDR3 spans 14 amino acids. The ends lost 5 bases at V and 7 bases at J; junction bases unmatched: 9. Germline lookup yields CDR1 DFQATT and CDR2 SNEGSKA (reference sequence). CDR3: CSAWDRVFGNEQFF. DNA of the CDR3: TGCAGTGCTTGGGACAGGGTGTTTGGGAATGAGCAGTTCTTC.

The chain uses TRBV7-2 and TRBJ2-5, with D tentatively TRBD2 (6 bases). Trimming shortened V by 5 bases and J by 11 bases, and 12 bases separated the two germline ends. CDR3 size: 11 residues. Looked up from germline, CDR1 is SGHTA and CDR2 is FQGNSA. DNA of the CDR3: TGTGCCAGCAGCCCAACCGGGACTCAGTACTTC. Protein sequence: CASSPTGTQYF.

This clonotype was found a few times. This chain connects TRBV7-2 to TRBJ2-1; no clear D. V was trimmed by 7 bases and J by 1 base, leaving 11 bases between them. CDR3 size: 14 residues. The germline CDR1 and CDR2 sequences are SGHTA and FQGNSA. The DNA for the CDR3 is TGTGCCAGCACCTCTCTACGATCCTACAATGAGCAGTTCTTC. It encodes CASTSLRSYNEQFF.

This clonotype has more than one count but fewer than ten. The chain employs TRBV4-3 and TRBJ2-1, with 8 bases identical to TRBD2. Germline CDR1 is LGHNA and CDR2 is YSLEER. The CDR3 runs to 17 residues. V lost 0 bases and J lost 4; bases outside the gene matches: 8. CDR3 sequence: CASSQDVLASGYNEQFF. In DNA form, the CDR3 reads TGCGCCAGCAGCCAAGACGTATTGGCTAGCGGGTACAATGAGCAGTTCTTC.

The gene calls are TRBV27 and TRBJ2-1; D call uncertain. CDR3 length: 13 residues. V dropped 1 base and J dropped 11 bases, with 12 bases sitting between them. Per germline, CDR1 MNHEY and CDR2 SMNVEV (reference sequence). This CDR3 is CASSLLSQTQQFF. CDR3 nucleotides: TGTGCCAGCAGTTTATTGAGTCAGACACAGCAGTTCTTC.

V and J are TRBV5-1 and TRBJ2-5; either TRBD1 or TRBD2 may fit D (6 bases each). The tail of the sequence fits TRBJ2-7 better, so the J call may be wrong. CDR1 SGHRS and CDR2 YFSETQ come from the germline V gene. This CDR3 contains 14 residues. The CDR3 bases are TGCGCCAGCAGCGTGAGGGGGGCCGACTACGAGCAGTACTTC. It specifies CASSVRGADYEQYF.

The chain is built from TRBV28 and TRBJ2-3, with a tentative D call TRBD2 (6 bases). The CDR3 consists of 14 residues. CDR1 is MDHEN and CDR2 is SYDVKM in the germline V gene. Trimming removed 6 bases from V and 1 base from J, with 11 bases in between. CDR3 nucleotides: TGTGCCAGCAGCCGGGGGTTTGGCACAGATACGCAGTATTTT. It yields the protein CASSRGFGTDTQYF.

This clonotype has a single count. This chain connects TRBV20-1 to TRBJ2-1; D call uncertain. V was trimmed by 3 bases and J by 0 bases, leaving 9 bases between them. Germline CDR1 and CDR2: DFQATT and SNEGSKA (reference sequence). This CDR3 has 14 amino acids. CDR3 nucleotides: TGCAGTGCTAGTCTCTATAGCTCCTACAATGAGCAGTTCTTC. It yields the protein CSASLYSSYNEQFF.

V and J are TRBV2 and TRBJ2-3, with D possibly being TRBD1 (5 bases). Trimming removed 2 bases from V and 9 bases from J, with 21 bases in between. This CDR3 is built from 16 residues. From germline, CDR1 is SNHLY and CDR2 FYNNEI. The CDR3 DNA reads TGTGCCAGCAGTGAACTCCCTCCTGTGGAAAGGGGAACGCAGTATTTT. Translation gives CASSELPPVERGTQYF. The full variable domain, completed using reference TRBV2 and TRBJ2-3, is EPEVTQTPSHQVTQMGQEVILRCVPISNHLYFYWYRQILGQKVEFLVSFYNNEISEKSEIFDDQFSVERPDGSNFTLKIRSTKLEDSAMYFCASSELPPVERGTQYFGPGTRLTVL.

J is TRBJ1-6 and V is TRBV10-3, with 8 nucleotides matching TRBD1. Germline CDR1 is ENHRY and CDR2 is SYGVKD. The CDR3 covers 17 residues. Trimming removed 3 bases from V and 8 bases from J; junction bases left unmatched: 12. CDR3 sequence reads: CAISDLPRGRPYSPLHF. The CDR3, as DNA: TGTGCCATCAGTGACCTGCCCAGGGGGCGCCCCTATTCACCCCTCCACTTT.

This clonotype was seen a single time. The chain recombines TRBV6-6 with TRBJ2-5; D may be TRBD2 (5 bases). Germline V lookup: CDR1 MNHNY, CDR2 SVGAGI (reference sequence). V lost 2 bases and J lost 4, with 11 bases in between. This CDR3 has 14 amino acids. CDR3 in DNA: TGTGCCAGCAGTTACCCCGGAGGACTAGAGACCCAGTACTTC. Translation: CASSYPGGLETQYF.

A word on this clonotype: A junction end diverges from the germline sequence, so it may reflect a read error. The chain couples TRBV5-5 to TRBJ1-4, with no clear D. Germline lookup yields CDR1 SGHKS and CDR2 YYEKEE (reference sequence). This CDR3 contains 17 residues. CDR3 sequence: CTSSSFGSPSTNEKLFF. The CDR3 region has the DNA TGTACCAGCAGCTCCTTCGGGAGTCCTTCAACTAATGAAAAACTGTTTTTT.

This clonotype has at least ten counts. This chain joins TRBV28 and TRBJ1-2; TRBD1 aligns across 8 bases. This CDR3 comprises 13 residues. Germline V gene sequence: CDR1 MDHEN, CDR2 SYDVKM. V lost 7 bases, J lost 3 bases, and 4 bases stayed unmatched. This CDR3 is CASTEGQDYGYTF. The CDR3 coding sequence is TGTGCCAGCACCGAGGGACAGGACTATGGCTACACCTTC.

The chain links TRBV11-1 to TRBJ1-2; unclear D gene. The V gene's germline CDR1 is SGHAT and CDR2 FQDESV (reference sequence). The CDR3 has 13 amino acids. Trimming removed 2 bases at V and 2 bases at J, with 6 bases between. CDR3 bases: TGTGCCAGCAGCTTACCACAAAACTATGGCTACACCTTC. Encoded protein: CASSLPQNYGYTF.

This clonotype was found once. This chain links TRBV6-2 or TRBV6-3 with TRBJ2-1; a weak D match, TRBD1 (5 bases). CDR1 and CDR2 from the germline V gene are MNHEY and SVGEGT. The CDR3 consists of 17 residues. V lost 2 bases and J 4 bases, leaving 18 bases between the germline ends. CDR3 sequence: CASSYGFWGQTYNEQFF. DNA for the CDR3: TGTGCCAGCAGTTACGGGTTCTGGGGCCAGACTTACAATGAGCAGTTCTTC.

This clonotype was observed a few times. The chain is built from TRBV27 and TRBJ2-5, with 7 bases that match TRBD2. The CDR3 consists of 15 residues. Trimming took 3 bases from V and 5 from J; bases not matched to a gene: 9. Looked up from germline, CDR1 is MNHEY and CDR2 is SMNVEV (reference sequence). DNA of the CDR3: TGTGCCAGCAGTTTTGAAGCGGGACGTTGGGAGACCCAGTACTTC. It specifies CASSFEAGRWETQYF.

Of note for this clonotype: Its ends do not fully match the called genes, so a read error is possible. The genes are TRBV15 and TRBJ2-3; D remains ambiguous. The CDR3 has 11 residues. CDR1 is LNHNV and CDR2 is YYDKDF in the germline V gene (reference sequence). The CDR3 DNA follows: TGTGCCACTAGCAGAGGAATTGGGCAGTATTTT. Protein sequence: CATSRGIGQYF. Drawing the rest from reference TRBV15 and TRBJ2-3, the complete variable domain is DAMVIQNPRYQVTQFGKPVTLSCSQTLNHNVMYWYQQKSSQAPKLLFHYYDKDFNNEADTPDNFQSRRPNTSFCFLDIRSPGLGDTAMYLCATSRGIGQYFGPGTRLTVL.

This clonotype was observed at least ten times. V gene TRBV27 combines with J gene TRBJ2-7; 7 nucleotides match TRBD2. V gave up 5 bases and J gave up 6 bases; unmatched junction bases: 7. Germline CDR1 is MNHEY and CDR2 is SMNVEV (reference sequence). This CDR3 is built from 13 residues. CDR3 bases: TGTGCCAGCAGTGTGGGAGGGACTGGCGAGCAGTACTTC. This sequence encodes CASSVGGTGEQYF.

This CDR3 reads CASSQELRGGGYTF. CDR3 bases: TGTGCCAGCAGCCAAGAATTAAGGGGCGGTGGCTACACCTTC. The chain uses TRBV3-1 and TRBJ1-2; D may be TRBD1 (5 bases). Germline V gives CDR1 LGHDT, CDR2 YNNKEL (reference sequence). The CDR3 spans 14 residues. Trimming removed 0 bases from V and 7 bases from J, with 12 bases in between.

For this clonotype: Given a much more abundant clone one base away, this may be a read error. The CDR3: CASSVPQGRDGYTF. As DNA, the CDR3 is TGTGCCAGCAGTGTACCGCAGGGAAGAGATGGCTACACCTTC. The chain links TRBV28 to TRBJ1-2; D is possibly TRBD1 (5 bases). CDR3 length: 14 amino acids. The germline V gene encodes CDR1 MDHEN and CDR2 SYDVKM. V lost 5 bases and J lost 6, with 16 bases in between.

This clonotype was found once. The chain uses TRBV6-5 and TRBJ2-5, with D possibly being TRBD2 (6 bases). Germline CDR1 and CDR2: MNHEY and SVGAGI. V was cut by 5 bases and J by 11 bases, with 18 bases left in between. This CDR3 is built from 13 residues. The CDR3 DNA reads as TGTGCCAGCAGTGCGGGACTCTACAATGAGCAGTACTTC. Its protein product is CASSAGLYNEQYF.

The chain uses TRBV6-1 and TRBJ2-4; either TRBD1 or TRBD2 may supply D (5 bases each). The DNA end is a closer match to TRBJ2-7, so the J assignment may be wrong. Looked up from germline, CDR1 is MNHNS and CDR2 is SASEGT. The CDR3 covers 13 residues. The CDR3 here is CASSEIGAGEQYF. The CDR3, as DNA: TGTGCCAGCAGTGAAATAGGGGCGGGCGAGCAGTACTTC.

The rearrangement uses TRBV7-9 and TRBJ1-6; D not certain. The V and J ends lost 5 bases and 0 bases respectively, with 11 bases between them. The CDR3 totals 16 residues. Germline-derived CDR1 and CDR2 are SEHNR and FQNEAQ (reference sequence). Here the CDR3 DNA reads TGTGCCAGCAGCGACCCGCCCAGCTCCTATAATTCACCCCTCCACTTT. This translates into CASSDPPSSYNSPLHF.

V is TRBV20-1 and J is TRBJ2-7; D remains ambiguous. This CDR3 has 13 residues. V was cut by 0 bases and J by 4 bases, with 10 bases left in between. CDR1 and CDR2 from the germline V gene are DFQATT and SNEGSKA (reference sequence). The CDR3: CSARDLVDYEQYF. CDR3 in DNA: TGCAGTGCTAGAGATTTGGTGGATTACGAGCAGTACTTC.